Presented here are 23 T cell receptor beta chains from one specimen sequenced in a study of T cells in women clearing cervical HPV infection. Produced via immunoSEQ multiplex PCR; TCRdb's table is partial and in-frame only. The sample's table shows about 26,000 clones. The sequenced sample was blood buffy coat. Source of these receptors: a woman between 18 and 69 years old with a cervical HPV16 infection that either progressed to CIN3+ or cleared (not recorded which).

A word on this clone: The read terminates 3 residues before the CDR3 end, so the remaining end is supplied by the germline J gene. The J gene is TRBJ2-1, the V gene TRBV20-1; a weak D match, TRBD1 (5 bases). This CDR3 is 12 amino acids long. The germline V and J ends were trimmed by 7 bases and 6 bases, with 13 bases remaining between them. The V gene's germline CDR1 is DFQATT and CDR2 SNEGSKA (reference sequence). CDR3 DNA, as far as it was read: TGCAGTGGGGGCCCGGCTGGCAATGAG. Amino acids: CSGGPAGNE. The whole CDR3 protein reads CSGGPAGNEQFF.

Notes on this clone: The read finishes 3 residues shy of the CDR3 end, and the germline J gene is used to complete it. The chain couples TRBV7-6 to TRBJ2-4, with a possible D match to TRBD1 (6 bases). The CDR3 spans 14 residues. Looked up from germline, CDR1 is SGHVS and CDR2 is FNYEAQ. The covered CDR3 bases are TGTGCCAGCAGCGCCGGGACACTTTATTATGGT. It codes for CASSAGTLYYG. The CDR3 in full is CASSAGTLYYGQYF.

The covered CDR3 bases are TGCGCCAGCAGCTTTCGGGGGGGGACTAACACCGGGGAG. Protein: CASSFRGGTNTGE. Given in full, the CDR3 is CASSFRGGTNTGELFF. The chain uses TRBV5-1 and TRBJ2-2; 8 bases match TRBD2. The observed sequence ends 3 residues before the CDR3 terminus, with the missing tail filled in from the germline J gene. The V and J ends lost 2 bases and 2 bases, in that order; junction bases with no gene match: 5. There are 16 residues in the CDR3. Germline CDR1 reads SGHRS; CDR2 reads YFSETQ.

In regard to this clone: With the read ending 3 residues before the CDR3 end, the germline J gene is used to fill in that end. The chain combines TRBV6-2 or TRBV6-3 with TRBJ1-2; D might be TRBD1 (6 bases). Germline CDR1 MNHEY, CDR2 SVGEGT. The CDR3 totals 15 residues. CDR3 region: CASSYRGKAFEGYTF. The CDR3 DNA, read in part, is TGTGCCAGCAGTTACAGGGGGAAGGCGTTCGAGGGC.

As regards this clone: Read data end 3 residues before the CDR3 end; the end is taken from the germline J gene. The chain carries TRBV5-1 and TRBJ2-3; 10 bases match TRBD2. Germline V gene lookup returns CDR1 SGHRS and CDR2 YFSETQ. This CDR3 is built from 16 residues. Trimming removed 4 bases from V and 3 bases from J; junction bases left unmatched: 8. The CDR3 here is CASSDESGGATDTQYF. The sequenced part of the CDR3 DNA is TGCGCCAGCAGCGATGAGAGCGGGGGGGCGACAGATACG. Complete variable domain (other parts from reference TRBV5-1 and TRBJ2-3): KAGVTQTPRYLIKTRGQQVTLSCSPISGHRSVSWYQQTPGQGLQFLFEYFSETQRNKGNFPGRFSGRQFSNSRSEMNVSTLELGDSALYLCASSDESGGATDTQYFGPGTRLTVL.

The part of the CDR3 DNA that was read is TGTGCCAGTAGTTCTAGCGGGAGGACTCATTCGGGTGAGACC. This codes for CASSSSGRTHSGET. The full CDR3 sequence reads CASSSSGRTHSGETQYF. The V call is TRBV19, the J call TRBJ2-5; TRBD2 agrees at 11 bases. The CDR3 is cut off 3 residues early in the read; its end comes from the germline J gene. The germline V gene has CDR1 LNHDA and CDR2 SQIVND (reference sequence). Trimming at V came to 5 bases and at J to 5 bases, leaving 13 bases not matched to a gene. The CDR3 is 17 amino acids.

Of note for this clone: The CDR3 goes on 3 residues after the read ends, and that part is filled in from the germline J gene. This chain joins TRBV6-2 or TRBV6-3 and TRBJ2-3; 11 positions agree with TRBD1. Germline lookup yields CDR1 MNHEY and CDR2 SVGEGT. CDR3 size: 15 residues. The CDR3 sequence is CASRRTGGDRQPQYF. Incomplete CDR3 DNA: TGTGCCAGCAGGCGGACAGGGGGCGACAGACAGCCG.

CDR3 in amino acids: CASSASGGGETQYF. The part of the CDR3 DNA that was read is TGTGCCAGCAGCGCAAGCGGGGGGGGAGAGACG. The V and J genes are TRBV7-9 and TRBJ2-3, with 10 nucleotides matching TRBD2. Read sequence stops 3 residues before the CDR3 end, and the germline J gene provides the missing end. Germline CDR1 SEHNR, CDR2 FQNEAQ (reference sequence). The CDR3 loop spans 14 amino acids.

The sequenced CDR3 bases are TGTGCCAGCAGCTCTGCCGGGACAGGTGCAAGCATT. This codes for CASSSAGTGASI. The full-length CDR3 reads as CASSSAGTGASIQYF. V usage is TRBV13 and J usage is TRBJ2-4, with 8 bases identical to TRBD1. With the read ending 3 residues before the CDR3 end, the germline J gene is used to fill in that end. The CDR3 contains 15 residues. Trimming at V came to 4 bases and at J to 9 bases, leaving 11 bases not matched to a gene. Looked up from germline, CDR1 is PRHDT and CDR2 is FYEKMQ (reference sequence).

To note about this clone: The read finishes 3 residues shy of the CDR3 end, and the germline J gene is used to complete it. The J gene is TRBJ2-1, the V gene TRBV5-4, with 8 bases matching TRBD2. The germline V gene encodes CDR1 SGHNT and CDR2 YYREEE (reference sequence). The CDR3 is 14 amino acids. V trimming: 2 bases; J trimming: 6 bases; junction bases outside the gene matches: 4. CDR3 region: CASSLERESNEQFF. The part of the CDR3 DNA that was read is TGTGCCAGCAGCTTAGAGCGGGAGAGCAATGAG.

As regards this clone: The read ends 3 residues early relative to the CDR3; the germline J gene fills the gap. This chain connects TRBV9 to TRBJ2-7; TRBD2 matches 8 bases. Germline V gives CDR1 SGDLS, CDR2 YYNGEE. V was clipped by 0 bases and J by 1 base; unmatched bases: 6. This CDR3 region has 16 residues. CDR3 DNA (partial): TGTGCCAGCAGCGTAGGCATAGCGGGATTTTCCTACGAG. It translates to CASSVGIAGFSYE. The full CDR3 sequence reads CASSVGIAGFSYEQYF.

Comments on this clone: The sequenced fragment ends 3 residues before the CDR3 boundary, so the rest is inferred from the germline J gene. The rearrangement uses TRBV18 and TRBJ1-2; D gene unclear. CDR1 and CDR2 (germline): KGHSH, LQKENI. The length of the CDR3 is 14 residues. The covered CDR3 bases are TGTGCCAGCTCACCTTCCAGGAACACAGATACC. Translating it yields CASSPSRNTDT. The entire CDR3 is CASSPSRNTDTYTF. The full variable domain, in which reference TRBV18 and TRBJ1-2 provide the parts outside the CDR3, is NAGVMQNPRHLVRRRGQEARLRCSPMKGHSHVYWYRQLPEEGLKFMVYLQKENIIDESGMPKERFSAEFPKEGPSILRIQQVVRGDSAAYFCASSPSRNTDTYTFGSGTRLTVV.

With regard to this clone: The read ends 3 residues shy of where the CDR3 ends; the end is completed using the germline J gene. This chain joins TRBV13 and TRBJ2-3; a weak D match, TRBD2 (5 bases). V shed 5 bases and J shed 0 bases, with 15 bases lying between them. The germline gives CDR1 PRHDT, CDR2 FYEKMQ (reference sequence). The CDR3 spans 16 residues. CDR3 loop: CASSRSRAVSTDTQYF. The sequenced part of the CDR3 DNA is TGTGCCAGCAGCCGCTCCAGAGCGGTGAGCACAGATACG.

Concerning this clone itself: The sequence runs out 3 residues before the end of the CDR3; the remainder is reconstructed from the germline J gene. The genes are TRBV7-9 and TRBJ2-3; 7 positions agree with TRBD2. The CDR3 totals 15 residues. V shed 5 bases, J shed 1 base, and the junction held 6 bases outside the gene matches. The germline V gene has CDR1 SEHNR and CDR2 FQNEAQ (reference sequence). The CDR3 region is CASSPRGEGTDTQYF. The sequenced CDR3 bases are TGTGCCAGCAGCCCACGGGGGGAGGGCACAGATACG.

Regarding this clone: Read sequence stops 3 residues before the CDR3 end, and the germline J gene provides the missing end. V and J are TRBV7-7 and TRBJ1-2, with D maybe TRBD1 (5 bases). Germline V gene sequence: CDR1 SSHAT, CDR2 FNYEAQ (reference sequence). The CDR3 loop spans 13 amino acids. CDR3 bases read: TGTGCCAGCAGCTTAGCTAGCGGGGACGAC. Its protein product is CASSLASGDD. Given in full, the CDR3 is CASSLASGDDYTF.

Of note for this clone: The read gets to within 3 residues of the CDR3 end, and the germline J gene fills in the rest. The rearrangement joins TRBV7-2 to TRBJ2-3; D remains ambiguous. The CDR3 totals 14 residues. CDR1 SGHTA and CDR2 FQGNSA come from the germline V gene. CDR3 DNA (partial): TGTGCCAGCAGCGTCGTAGCCACCTATCAGCCG. It yields the protein CASSVVATYQP. The whole CDR3 protein is CASSVVATYQPQYF.

Regarding this clone: The read ends 3 residues early relative to the CDR3; the germline J gene fills the gap. The chain employs TRBV5-1 and TRBJ2-1, with TRBD2 identical over 10 bases. CDR3 length: 15 amino acids. V shed 2 bases, J shed 6 bases, and the junction held 5 bases outside the gene matches. Germline values: CDR1 SGHRS, CDR2 YFSETQ. The CDR3 DNA, read in part, is TGCGCCAGCAGCTTCGCCCTAGCGGGGGCCAATGAG. Translated: CASSFALAGANE. The CDR3 as a whole reads CASSFALAGANEQFF. Together with reference TRBV5-1 and TRBJ2-1, the CDR3 gives the full variable domain: KAGVTQTPRYLIKTRGQQVTLSCSPISGHRSVSWYQQTPGQGLQFLFEYFSETQRNKGNFPGRFSGRQFSNSRSEMNVSTLELGDSALYLCASSFALAGANEQFFGPGTRLTVL.

Worth noting for this clone: The read halts 3 residues ahead of the CDR3 end, with the missing end drawn from the germline J gene. This chain uses TRBV6-1 with TRBJ1-5; D may be TRBD1 (5 bases). The CDR3 totals 16 residues. With 0 bases removed from V and 0 bases from J, the gap between germline ends came to 9 bases. CDR1 and CDR2 from the germline V gene are MNHNS and SASEGT. CDR3 sequence reads: CASSEADTYSNQPQHF. The DNA read from the CDR3 is TGTGCCAGCAGTGAAGCGGACACCTATAGCAATCAGCCC.

The sequenced CDR3 bases are TGTGCCAGCAGCCAAGGGTGGACTAGCGGGAGTATCGCCTACGAG. Translating gives CASSQGWTSGSIAYE. The whole CDR3 protein reads CASSQGWTSGSIAYEQYF. The chain links TRBV4-2 to TRBJ2-7; 13 bases agree with TRBD2. The read is 3 residues too short to cover the CDR3 end, so that end is filled in from the germline J gene. Germline V CDR1 and CDR2: LGHNA, YNFKEQ. This CDR3 region has 18 residues. The V gene end was trimmed by 1 base and the J gene end by 2 bases; junction bases not matched to a gene: 8.

Concerning this clone: The CDR3 end is not reached by the read, which stops 3 residues before it; the germline J gene fills it in. This chain joins TRBV6-2 or TRBV6-3 and TRBJ2-7, with unresolved D. V gave up 2 bases and J gave up 1 base, with 6 bases separating them. The CDR3 loop spans 13 amino acids. The germline V gene has CDR1 MNHEY and CDR2 SVGEGT. The covered CDR3 bases are TGTGCCAGCAGTTACGCGGCTTCCTACGAG. Translated, it gives CASSYAASYE. The whole CDR3 sequence is CASSYAASYEQYF.

Remarks on this clone: The read halts 3 residues ahead of the CDR3 end, with the missing end drawn from the germline J gene. The chain uses TRBV7-7 and TRBJ2-1; 14 bases map to TRBD2. The CDR3 is 18 amino acids. The germline CDR1 and CDR2 sequences are SSHAT and FNYEAQ (reference sequence). With V trimmed by 4 bases and J by 8 bases, 13 bases remained unmatched. The CDR3 region is CASSSGLAGGQLGDEQFF. The sequenced part of the CDR3 DNA is TGTGCCAGCAGCTCAGGACTAGCGGGGGGCCAATTGGGTGATGAG.

For this clone: The read comes to an end 3 residues before the CDR3 does, leaving the germline J gene to fill in the end. The genes are TRBV5-1 and TRBJ1-1; maybe TRBD1 (5 bases). CDR1 is SGHRS and CDR2 is YFSETQ in the germline V gene. CDR3 size: 14 residues. Trimming left V 1 base short and J 3 bases short, with 10 bases between. CDR3 DNA (partial): TGCGCCAGCAGCTTGCAGGGTTGGGACACTGAA. This encodes CASSLQGWDTE. The CDR3 as a whole reads CASSLQGWDTEAFF. The whole variable domain, remainder taken from reference TRBV5-1 and TRBJ1-1, is KAGVTQTPRYLIKTRGQQVTLSCSPISGHRSVSWYQQTPGQGLQFLFEYFSETQRNKGNFPGRFSGRQFSNSRSEMNVSTLELGDSALYLCASSLQGWDTEAFFGQGTRLTVV.

As for this clone: The read stops 3 residues short of the end of the CDR3; the missing end is completed from the germline J gene. The V gene is TRBV19, the J gene TRBJ2-3; 11 bases line up with TRBD2. V was pared by 10 bases and J by 5 bases, with 5 bases of the junction left unmatched. Germline assignment: CDR1 LNHDA and CDR2 SQIVND (reference sequence). The CDR3 is 13 residues long. CDR3 DNA, as far as it was read: TGTGCCACCTCCGGGACTAGCGGAGATACG. Translating it yields CATSGTSGDT. The CDR3 in full is CATSGTSGDTQYF.